These T cell receptor beta chains were read from a single sample in a study of T cell responses to AZD1222 COVID-19 vaccine. The method was immunoSEQ multiplex PCR; TCRdb's version includes in-frame clones alone and lacks a portion of them. The sample carries roughly 110,000 clones, about 93% recorded once. Sequenced here: peripheral blood, sampled 28 days after the second AZD1222 dose. The receptors originated from an adult who received the AZD1222 COVID-19 vaccine. The CDR3 runs from the conserved cysteine through the conserved F or W. The D gene is left open where the match is weak. Where a row states a size, it is once, few, many or the class of an expanded clone; other rows omit it.

>-|-|TRBJ2-1|TRBV11-2
TGTGCCAGCAGCTTAAGGGGTAGCTCCTACAATGAGCAGTTCTTC
CASSLRGSSYNEQFF
>-|-|TRBJ1-1|TRBV6-4
TGTGCCAGCAGTGACTCCGGCCAGGGGGAAGCTTTCTTT
CASSDSGQGEAFF
>-|-|TRBJ1-2|TRBV3-1/TRBV3-2
TGTGCCAGCAGCCAAGGGGTGGTGGCCGGGCTCTATGGCTACACCTTC
CASSQGVVAGLYGYTF
>TRBD1|-|TRBJ1-1|TRBV5-4
TGTGCCAGCAGCCTCCTGTGGGGACAGATGAACACTGAAGCTTTCTTT
CASSLLWGQMNTEAFF
>-|-|TRBJ2-7|TRBV9
TGTGCCAGCAGCGTAGGAGTGGGACTGTCCTCCTACGAGCAGTACTTC
CASSVGVGLSSYEQYF
>TRBD1|-|TRBJ2-5|TRBV19
TGTGCCAGTAGCCCCCCGGGACAGGGGGGGGAGACCCAGTACTTC
CASSPPGQGGETQYF
>TRBD2|-|TRBJ2-3|TRBV24-1
TGTGCCACCAGTGACGCTAGCGGGAGTATAACAGATACGCAGTATTTT
CATSDASGSITDTQYF
>-|once|TRBJ1-4|TRBV7-9
TGTGCCAGCAGCCTCGCGGCTAATGAAAAACTGTTTTTT
CASSLAANEKLFF
>TRBD2|-|TRBJ2-7|TRBV7-6
TGTGCCAGCAGCTCCTTGGGGCTAGCGGGAGGTCCAACATCCTACGAGCAGTACTTC
CASSSLGLAGGPTSYEQYF
>-|-|TRBJ1-1|TRBV3-1/TRBV3-2
TGTGCCAGCAGCTCGACAGATCGGGGCCCGAACACTGAAGCTTTCTTT
CASSSTDRGPNTEAFF
>TRBD1|-|TRBJ2-5|TRBV6-5
TGTGCCAGCAGTTACTCAGGACAGGGCCCCTGGGAGACCCAGTACTTC
CASSYSGQGPWETQYF
>-|-|TRBJ1-2|TRBV3-1/TRBV3-2
TGTGCCAGCAGCCAAGATCGATACTCCCGCTATGGCTACACCTTC
CASSQDRYSRYGYTF
>TRBD1|once|TRBJ1-1|TRBV6-5
TGTGCCAGCAGCTCGACAGGGCCCACTGAAGCTTTCTTT
CASSSTGPTEAFF
>-|few|TRBJ1-2|TRBV6-4
TGTGCCAGCAGGCCGGCTTCGAACTATGGCTACACCTTC
CASRPASNYGYTF
>TRBD2|-|TRBJ2-7|TRBV5-1
TGCGCCAGCAGCTTCACTAGCGGGGGGGCTTACGAGCAGTACTTC
CASSFTSGGAYEQYF
>-|-|TRBJ2-6|TRBV28
TGTGCCAGCAGTTTATTTTACTCTGGGGCCAACGTCCTGACTTTC
CASSLFYSGANVLTF
>TRBD2|-|TRBJ2-7|TRBV2
TGTGCCAGCAGAGGACTAGCGGGGGAGCAGTACTTC
CASRGLAGEQYF
>-|-|TRBJ2-3|TRBV27
TGTGCCAGCAGTTTATCGTACTGGGGCACAGATACGCAGTATTTT
CASSLSYWGTDTQYF
>-|-|TRBJ1-5|TRBV7-9
TGTGCCAGCGCTGGATGGGGTTCCAATCAGCCCCAGCATTTT
CASAGWGSNQPQHF
>-|-|TRBJ1-4|TRBV28
TGTGCCAGCAGTTTAGGAGGAAGGAATGAAAAACTGTTTTTT
CASSLGGRNEKLFF
>TRBD1|-|TRBJ1-1|TRBV3-1/TRBV3-2
TGTGCCAGCAGCCTAGATATTGACAGGGCTAACACTGAAGCTTTCTTT
CASSLDIDRANTEAFF
>TRBD1|-|TRBJ1-1|TRBV7-9
TGTGCCAGCAGGGACGGGACAGGGCCGATCGCTGAAGCTTTCTTT
CASRDGTGPIAEAFF
>-|-|TRBJ1-1|TRBV21-1
TGTGCCAGCGTGCGAAGAGGGGACCTCTTGAACACTGAAGCTTTCTTT
CASVRRGDLLNTEAFF
>-|-|TRBJ2-3|TRBV11-2
TGTGCCAGCAGCTTGGGCACGGGGATCACAGATACGCAGTATTTT
CASSLGTGITDTQYF
>-|-|TRBJ1-3|TRBV5-6
TGTGCCAGCAGCTTTGATCGGGCTGGAAACACCATATATTTT
CASSFDRAGNTIYF
>-|-|TRBJ1-1|TRBV6-5
TGTGCCAGCAGTTCAGAAACTGAAGCTTTCTTT
CASSSETEAFF
>-|few|TRBJ1-1|TRBV25-1
TGTGCCAGCAGTGACCCACGTCCCGGGTTTCAAGCTTTCTTT
CASSDPRPGFQAFF
>-|-|TRBJ2-7|TRBV11-3
TGTGCCAGCAGCTTAGACAGAGCCTACGAGCAGTACTTC
CASSLDRAYEQYF
>TRBD2|-|TRBJ2-3|TRBV5-1
TGCGCCAGCAGCCCCCAGGGACTAGCGGCCTTGGATACGCAGTATTTT
CASSPQGLAALDTQYF
>-|once|TRBJ2-1|TRBV19
TGTGCCAGTAGTATAGATAGGGTTGAGCAGTTCTTC
CASSIDRVEQFF
>-|-|TRBJ1-5|TRBV12-2
TGTGCAAGTCGCTTAGAGGGCAGGGAGGATAGCAATCAGCCCCAGCATTTT
CASRLEGREDSNQPQHF
>-|-|TRBJ2-7|TRBV2
TGTGCCAGCAAGACCGACGCCTACGAGCAGTACTTC
CASKTDAYEQYF
>-|-|TRBJ1-2|TRBV6-4
TGTGCCAGCAGGGCGGGAGGGAACTATGGCTACACCTTC
CASRAGGNYGYTF
>-|-|TRBJ1-6|TRBV5-1
TGCGCCAGCAGCTTGCCAGGGTATAATTCACCCCTCCACTTT
CASSLPGYNSPLHF
>TRBD1|-|TRBJ1-4|TRBV5-4
TGTGCCAGCGCTGAGAACCGGGACAGGGCTAATGAAAAACTGTTTTTT
CASAENRDRANEKLFF
>TRBD2|-|TRBJ2-3|TRBV19
TGTGCCAGTAGTTGGTCTAGCGGGAGAGCAGATACGCAGTATTTT
CASSWSSGRADTQYF
>-|-|TRBJ2-1|TRBV6-1
TGTGCCAGCAGTGAAATACCCTCGGGTGAGCAGTTCTTC
CASSEIPSGEQFF
>-|-|TRBJ2-5|TRBV15
TGTGCCACCAGCGGAAGACTGGGACCAGAGACCCAGTACTTC
CATSGRLGPETQYF
>TRBD1|once|TRBJ2-7|TRBV6-7
TGTGCCAGCAGCTTCGGGACAGGAAGGAGCTACGAGCAGTACTTC
CASSFGTGRSYEQYF
>-|-|TRBJ2-4|TRBV7-8
TGTGCCAGCAGCTTACTAGCCAAAAACATTCAGTACTTC
CASSLLAKNIQYF
>-|-|TRBJ2-3|TRBV3-1/TRBV3-2
TGTGCCAGCTGCAGAGGCACAGATACGCAGTATTTT
CASCRGTDTQYF
>TRBD2|-|TRBJ2-7|TRBV3-1/TRBV3-2
TGTGCCAGCAGCCAGACATTTAGGCGGGAGCGGGAGCAGTACTTC
CASSQTFRREREQYF
>-|-|TRBJ2-3|TRBV7-5
TGTGCCAGAAGCTTAGAGGCCTCGCGAGCGATAGATACGCAGTATTTT
CARSLEASRAIDTQYF
>TRBD1|-|TRBJ2-7|TRBV5-4
TGTGCCAGCAGCTTGGTACAGGGGAAAATCGAGCAGTACTTC
CASSLVQGKIEQYF
>TRBD2|-|TRBJ2-5|TRBV5-5
TGTGCCAGCAGCTCCGGGACTAGCGGGCAAGAGACCCAGTACTTC
CASSSGTSGQETQYF
>-|-|TRBJ2-7|TRBV3-1/TRBV3-2
TGTGCCAGCAGTCTCACGGGATTCTACGAGCAGTACTTC
CASSLTGFYEQYF
>-|-|TRBJ1-1|TRBV19
TGTGCCACCAGACTCGGAGGCAGCACTGAAGCTTTCTTT
CATRLGGSTEAFF
>TRBD2|-|TRBJ2-3|TRBV12-5
TGTGCTAGTGGCTCCCTCGGTAGCGGGGGGGTGGATACGCAGTATTTT
CASGSLGSGGVDTQYF
>TRBD1|-|TRBJ2-7|TRBV3-1/TRBV3-2
TGTGCCAGCAGCCAAGGACAGGGGGCCGAGCAGTACTTC
CASSQGQGAEQYF
>-|-|TRBJ2-2|TRBV30
TGTGCCTGGAGGGGGGGAACCGGGGAGCTGTTTTTT
CAWRGGTGELFF